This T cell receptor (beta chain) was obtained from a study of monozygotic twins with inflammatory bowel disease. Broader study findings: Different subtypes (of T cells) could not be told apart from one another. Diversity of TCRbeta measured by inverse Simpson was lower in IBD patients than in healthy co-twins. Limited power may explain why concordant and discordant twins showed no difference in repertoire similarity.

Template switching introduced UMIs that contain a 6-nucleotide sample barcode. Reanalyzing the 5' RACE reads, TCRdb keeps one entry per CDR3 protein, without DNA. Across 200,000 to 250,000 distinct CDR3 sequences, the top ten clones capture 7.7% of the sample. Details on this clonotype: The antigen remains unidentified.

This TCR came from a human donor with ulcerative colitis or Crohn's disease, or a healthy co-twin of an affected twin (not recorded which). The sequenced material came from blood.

CDR3 sequence reads: CASRGLAGYNEQFF. The chain carries TRBV6-1 and TRBJ2-1; TCRdb indicates TRBD2, and absent DNA this call remains unverified. This CDR3 contains 14 residues. The germline V gene encodes CDR1 MNHNS and CDR2 SASEGT.